This T cell receptor (beta chain) derives from a study of long-term antiretroviral therapy in people with HIV. Study-level findings and limits: With ART, diversity went up but was still lower than in transplant donor controls. In the period from the mid-2000s to the late 2010s, blood was collected, possibly under older ART regimens. Across all time points, the repertoire was dominated by clones that expanded before ART.

The CDR3 loop spans 16 amino acids. The germline V and J ends were trimmed by 3 bases and 1 base, with 13 bases remaining between them. In germline, CDR1 is SGDLS, CDR2 YYNGEE. It was version v3.0 of the immunoSEQ assay that was run at survey level. Libraries were prepared by immunoSEQ multiplex PCR; TCRdb keeps only in-frame clonotypes and omits some of them. The sample has 15,000 to 20,000 clones; almost 80% are singletons. The samples, holding roughly 0.95-10 million cryopreserved PBMC, were thawed before DNA extraction was carried out. This clone is a singleton in its sample. Antigen specificity is unknown.

Sequencing used unsorted PBMCs, obtained 2.3 years after starting antiretroviral therapy. The sequence was obtained from a woman between 35 and 50 years old with HIV. V usage is TRBV9 and J usage is TRBJ2-2; TRBD1 or TRBD2 may be the D gene (5 bases each). In nucleotides, the CDR3 is TGTGCCAGCAGCGCGACCGGGACCGTGAACACCGGGGAGCTGTTTTTT. Translation: CASSATGTVNTGELFF.